This T cell receptor (beta chain) emerged from a study of metastatic and nonmetastatic thyroid tumors. Looking at the study overall: It was across blood and tumor or nodule tissue from malignant and benign thyroid patients that repertoires were compared.

Under the authors' procedure: Construction of a distant-metastasis classifier for papillary thyroid cancer relied on CDR3 differences across clinicopathological groups. TCRdb re-called clones via MiXCR from the PCR reads. Clone size and V and J calls follow TCRdb, not the original study. The sample holds 30,000 to 45,000 clones, around 20% seen once. The table lists this clone with a few counts. Its antigen is still unknown. A single base separates this from a much larger clone, so it may be a read error. Other DNA sequences in the same sample also yield this CDR3. Study results and caveats: Relative to benign nodules, malignant thyroid tumors were reportedly characterized by significantly elevated TCR beta diversity in blood and tumor.

Germline V gene lookup returns CDR1 SQVTM and CDR2 ANQGSEA. The CDR3 totals 13 residues. There were no patients who had received any treatment before thyroid surgery. The sample taken for sequencing was blood. This receptor was obtained from a female donor with papillary thyroid cancer or a benign thyroid nodule (not recorded which). Some clones in this sample may be carry-over from other donors' samples. This chain uses TRBV29-1 with TRBJ1-4; D is uncertain. CDR3 amino acids: CSVQERTGKKLFF. CDR3 DNA sequence: TGCAGCGTTCAAGAGCGCACGGGGAAAAAACTGTTTTTT.